This record concerns one T cell receptor beta chain sequence. Its specificity is not known. The sample is drawn from a study of T cell repertoires in cytomegalovirus infection. About the research overall: HLA-B-restricted CMV epitopes that are well studied, plus recently identified HLA-C-restricted ones, were used by the study.

Study-wide results and limits: HLA-C-restricted CMV-specific TCR beta clonotypes were dominant in the ex vivo response.

In TCRdb, the reads were re-called with MiXCR into one record per CDR3 protein. The repertoire holds around 900,000 distinct CDR3 sequences, with roughly 30% as singletons. Germline V lookup: CDR1 SNHLY, CDR2 FYNNEI. The ends were cut back, 0 bases at V and 4 bases at J, with 9 bases in the middle. CDR3 length equals 14 residues. The chain recombines TRBV2 with TRBJ1-2; no firm D call. The specimen was cultured CD8+ T cells from PBMCs, collected from culture after CMV antigen stimulation. The TCR originated in a human donor in good health (CMV status not recorded). Some clones in this sample may be carry-over from other donors' samples. The CDR3 is CASSEAVKGYGYTF. CDR3 in DNA: TGTGCCAGCAGTGAAGCGGTCAAGGGCTATGGCTACACCTTC.